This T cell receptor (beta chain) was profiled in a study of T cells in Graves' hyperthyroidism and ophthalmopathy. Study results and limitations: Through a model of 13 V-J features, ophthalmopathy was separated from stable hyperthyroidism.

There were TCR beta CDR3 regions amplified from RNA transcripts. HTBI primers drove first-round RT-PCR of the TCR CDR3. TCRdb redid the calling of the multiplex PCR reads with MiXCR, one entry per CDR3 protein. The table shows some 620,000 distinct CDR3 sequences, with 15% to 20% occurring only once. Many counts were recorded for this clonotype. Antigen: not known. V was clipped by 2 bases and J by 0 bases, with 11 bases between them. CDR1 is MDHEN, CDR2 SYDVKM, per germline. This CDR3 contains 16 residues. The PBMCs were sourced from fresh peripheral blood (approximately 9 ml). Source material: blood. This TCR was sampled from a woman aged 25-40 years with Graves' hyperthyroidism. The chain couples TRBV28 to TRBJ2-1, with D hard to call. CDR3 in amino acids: CASSLRKLSSYNEQFF. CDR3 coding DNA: TGTGCCAGCAGTTTAAGGAAGCTGAGCTCCTACAATGAGCAGTTCTTC.